These 30 T cell receptor beta chains share one sample of origin, sequenced in a study of cytomegalovirus exposure and HLA in healthy donors. Primers: 60 Vbeta forward and 13 Jbeta reverse. Sequencing used immunoSEQ multiplex PCR; TCRdb keeps in-frame clones, though not all of them. Of about 160,000 clones in the sample, 70% to 80% were seen once. The sample taken for sequencing was PBMCs. The receptors originated from a man aged 50-60 years in good health and CMV-seropositive.

CDR3 sequence: CASSGSAGQGVGGYTF. CDR3 DNA sequence: TGTGCCAGCAGCGGGTCCGCGGGACAGGGAGTGGGAGGCTACACCTTC. The chain carries TRBV9 and TRBJ1-2; TRBD1 aligns across 9 bases. There are 16 residues in the CDR3. V was pared by 3 bases and J by 8 bases, with 14 bases of the junction left unmatched. Germline V gene data show CDR1 as SGDLS and CDR2 as YYNGEE.

This chain uses TRBV10-3 with TRBJ2-5; 12 nucleotides agree with TRBD2. Losses at the gene ends were 8 bases for V and 3 bases for J; bases not matched to a gene: 1. This CDR3 contains 13 residues. CDR1 is ENHRY and CDR2 is SYGVKD in the germline V gene. The chain's CDR3 is CAIGLAGKETQYF. DNA for the CDR3: TGTGCCATCGGACTAGCGGGGAAAGAGACCCAGTACTTC.

This chain links TRBV28 with TRBJ2-6; a possible D gene is TRBD1 (6 bases). Trimming stripped 3 bases from V and 1 base from J, with 10 bases between. CDR3 size: 16 residues. Germline loops: CDR1 MDHEN, CDR2 SYDVKM. The CDR3 DNA follows: TGTGCCAGCAGTTTGATACAGGGATCTGGGGCCAACGTCCTGACTTTC. It encodes CASSLIQGSGANVLTF. Full variable domain (remainder filled in from reference TRBV28 and TRBJ2-6): DVKVTQSSRYLVKRTGEKVFLECVQDMDHENMFWYRQDPGLGLRLIYFSYDVKMKEKGDIPEGYSVSREKKERFSLILESASTNQTSMYLCASSLIQGSGANVLTFGAGSRLTVL.

CDR3 DNA: TGTGCCAGCAGCCCCCGACAGGGGGCCGGGACCCAGTACTTC. It specifies CASSPRQGAGTQYF. This chain joins TRBV7-9 and TRBJ2-5; TRBD1 aligns across 10 bases. The V segment lost 5 bases and the J segment 7 bases; nucleotides outside the gene matches: 7. Germline values: CDR1 SEHNR, CDR2 FQNEAQ (reference sequence). The CDR3 sequence is 14 residues long. The full variable domain, rest sourced from reference TRBV7-9 and TRBJ2-5, is DTGVSQNPRHKITKRGQNVTFRCDPISEHNRLYWYRQTLGQGPEFLTYFQNEAQLEKSRLLSDRFSAERPKGSFSTLEIQRTEQGDSAMYLCASSPRQGAGTQYFGPGTRLLVL.

The chain employs TRBV7-3 and TRBJ2-3, with TRBD2 identical over 10 bases. V was pared by 4 bases and J by 5 bases, with 12 bases of the junction left unmatched. Looked up from germline, CDR1 is SGHTA and CDR2 is FQGTGA. The CDR3 has 17 residues. This CDR3 reads CASSSMTVAGGLDTQYF. The CDR3 DNA sequence: TGTGCCAGCAGCTCGATGACTGTAGCGGGGGGTCTAGATACGCAGTATTTT.

Details on this clone: The sample has other DNA sequences that encode this CDR3 too. This chain uses TRBV7-9 with TRBJ2-1; 8 bases match TRBD1. The CDR3 spans 15 residues. Germline assignment: CDR1 SEHNR and CDR2 FQNEAQ (reference sequence). V lost 3 bases and J lost 3; bases outside the gene matches: 4. In DNA form, the CDR3 reads TGTGCCAGCAGCTTCGGACAGGGACGCTACAATGAGCAGTTCTTC. This translates into CASSFGQGRYNEQFF.

The V and J genes are TRBV27 and TRBJ2-1, with 7 bases lining up with TRBD1. The CDR3 length is 15 residues. Germline loops: CDR1 MNHEY, CDR2 SMNVEV (reference sequence). V was clipped by 5 bases and J by 8 bases; unmatched bases: 12. CDR3 protein: CASSPMMDRWDEQFF. CDR3 bases: TGTGCCAGCAGTCCCATGATGGACAGGTGGGATGAGCAGTTCTTC.

CDR3 loop: CASSLGLGGTEAFF. CDR3 coding DNA: TGTGCCAGCTCACTCGGGTTGGGGGGCACTGAAGCTTTCTTT. The chain joins TRBV18 to TRBJ1-1; D possibly corresponds to TRBD1 (5 bases). V lost 4 bases and J 4 bases, leaving 13 bases between the germline ends. This CDR3 contains 14 residues. CDR1 KGHSH and CDR2 LQKENI come from the germline V gene.

The chain employs TRBV27 and TRBJ1-1, with TRBD1 as a possible D gene (6 bases). The germline V gene has CDR1 MNHEY and CDR2 SMNVEV (reference sequence). Trimming stripped 5 bases from V and 2 bases from J, with 12 bases between. The CDR3 is 14 residues long. The CDR3 reads CASSIRGLNTEAFF. In nucleotides, the CDR3 is TGTGCCAGCAGTATCAGGGGATTAAACACTGAAGCTTTCTTT.

V and J are TRBV7-9 and TRBJ2-1; 11 bases agree with TRBD1. Looked up from germline, CDR1 is SEHNR and CDR2 is FQNEAQ (reference sequence). The CDR3 runs to 19 residues. The junction had 12 bases not matched to a gene; V was cut back by 5 bases and J by 0 bases. DNA for the CDR3: TGTGCCAGCAGCCCCCCGGTGCAGGGACAGGGGGACTCCTACAATGAGCAGTTCTTC. Its protein is CASSPPVQGQGDSYNEQFF.

This chain uses TRBV10-1 with TRBJ1-3; tentative D call: TRBD1 (6 bases). The CDR3 runs to 16 residues. Trimming shortened V by 7 bases and J by 4 bases, and 20 bases separated the two germline ends. In germline, CDR1 is WNHNN, CDR2 SYGVQD (reference sequence). CDR3 DNA: TGCGCCAGCAAAAGATACAAGGGGGAGTCCGGAAACACCATATATTTT. This encodes CASKRYKGESGNTIYF.

The chain links TRBV4-3 to TRBJ2-5, with 11 nucleotides matching TRBD1. J was trimmed by 1 base and V by 1 base; bases with no gene match: 5. This CDR3 is 17 amino acids long. Germline V gene lookup returns CDR1 LGHNA and CDR2 YSLEER. CDR3 nucleotide sequence: TGCGCCAGCAGCCAAGGATCCGGGACAGGGGGCCAAGAGACCCAGTACTTC. It specifies CASSQGSGTGGQETQYF.

J is TRBJ2-7 and V is TRBV29-1; 10 positions match TRBD2. The CDR3 sequence is 14 residues long. Per germline, CDR1 SQVTM and CDR2 ANQGSEA. J was trimmed by 0 bases and V by 4 bases; bases with no gene match: 3. The CDR3 DNA is TGCAGCGTTGGAAGGACTAGCGGCTCCTACGAGCAGTACTTC. Amino acid sequence: CSVGRTSGSYEQYF.

With regard to this clone: The junction departs from germline at one end; a sequencing error may be responsible. This CDR3 reads CAGSEGLAGSTDTQYF. CDR3 in DNA: TGCGCCGGCAGTGAAGGGCTAGCGGGCAGCACAGATACGCAGTATTTT. This sequence joins TRBV10-1 and TRBJ2-3; 8 bases are a match to TRBD2. Germline V lookup: CDR1 WNHNN, CDR2 SYGVQD (reference sequence). This CDR3 has 16 amino acids.

This sequence joins TRBV9 and TRBJ1-2; 7 nucleotides line up with TRBD1. CDR1 and CDR2 from the germline V gene are SGDLS and YYNGEE. The length of the CDR3 is 13 residues. Germline trimming cut 10 bases from V and 1 base from J; bases unmatched to any gene: 7. CDR3 residues: CASSGQLNYGYTF. The CDR3 coding sequence is TGTGCCTCCTCGGGACAGCTTAACTATGGCTACACCTTC.

CDR3 nucleotide sequence: TGTGCCAGCAGGGACAGAAGCTCCTACAATGAGCAGTTCTTC. Amino acids: CASRDRSSYNEQFF. The gene calls are TRBV7-9 and TRBJ2-1; TRBD1 is a possible D gene (6 bases). Trimming took off 6 bases at V and 0 bases at J, with 9 bases between the two ends. Germline assignment: CDR1 SEHNR and CDR2 FQNEAQ (reference sequence). The length of the CDR3 is 14 residues. The whole variable domain, filled in from reference TRBV7-9 and TRBJ2-1, reads DTGVSQNPRHKITKRGQNVTFRCDPISEHNRLYWYRQTLGQGPEFLTYFQNEAQLEKSRLLSDRFSAERPKGSFSTLEIQRTEQGDSAMYLCASRDRSSYNEQFFGPGTRLTVL.

This clone came up a few times. The V call is TRBV7-9, the J call TRBJ2-3; 8 bases align to TRBD2. The germline V gene encodes CDR1 SEHNR and CDR2 FQNEAQ (reference sequence). V lost 5 bases, J lost 1 base, and 14 bases stayed unmatched. This CDR3 comprises 18 residues. CDR3 DNA: TGTGCCAGCAGCCCTACCCCCCTCGGGCGGGGGGGCACAGATACGCAGTATTTT. Protein product: CASSPTPLGRGGTDTQYF.

This clone was seen a single time. The chain couples TRBV7-9 to TRBJ1-5; no firm D call. The germline V and J ends were trimmed by 5 bases and 3 bases, with 14 bases remaining between them. From germline, CDR1 is SEHNR and CDR2 FQNEAQ (reference sequence). CDR3 length: 15 residues. The CDR3 nucleotides read TGTGCCAGCAGCCGCGGCGACGGAATCAATCAGCCCCAGCATTTT. The encoded protein is CASSRGDGINQPQHF.

This chain connects TRBV9 to TRBJ2-1; TRBD1 is a possible D gene (5 bases). Germline V gene sequence: CDR1 SGDLS, CDR2 YYNGEE. The CDR3 runs to 15 residues. V was shortened by 0 bases and J by 4 bases, with 11 bases between the two germline ends. The chain's CDR3 is CASSVGGALYNEQFF. The CDR3 nucleotides are TGTGCCAGCAGCGTAGGTGGGGCCCTTTACAATGAGCAGTTCTTC.

This chain joins TRBV10-2 and TRBJ2-7, with 8 bases matching TRBD1. Germline V gene data show CDR1 as WSHSY and CDR2 as SAAADI. Germline trimming cut 6 bases from V and 6 bases from J; bases unmatched to any gene: 10. The CDR3 spans 14 residues. For the CDR3, the DNA is TGCGCCAGCAGGGGACAGGTTACCTACGGCGAGCAGTACTTC. Amino acid sequence: CASRGQVTYGEQYF.

The rearrangement uses TRBV4-1 and TRBJ2-3; TRBD2 matches at 14 bases. The CDR3 runs 21 residues. V was pared by 2 bases and J by 1 base, with 14 bases of the junction left unmatched. The germline V gene has CDR1 MGHRA and CDR2 YSYEKL. The CDR3 is CASSQTFPRLAGGEGTDTQYF. CDR3 DNA: TGCGCCAGCAGCCAAACCTTTCCTAGACTAGCGGGGGGGGAGGGCACAGATACGCAGTATTTT.

The rearrangement links TRBV7-2 to TRBJ1-1, with 8 bases identical to TRBD1. The CDR3 length is 16 residues. The V gene's germline CDR1 is SGHTA and CDR2 FQGNSA. V shed 5 bases, J shed 3 bases, and the junction held 11 bases outside the gene matches. CDR3 residues: CASSRHGGQGDTEAFF. Written as DNA, the CDR3 is TGTGCCAGCAGCCGACACGGAGGACAGGGTGACACTGAAGCTTTCTTT.

The chain carries TRBV7-2 and TRBJ2-1; D is undetermined. V was cut by 5 bases and J by 5 bases, with 7 bases left in between. The CDR3 has 12 residues. Germline lookup yields CDR1 SGHTA and CDR2 FQGNSA. The CDR3 DNA follows: TGTGCCAGCAGCCGTCGGGACAATGAGCAGTTCTTC. The encoded protein is CASSRRDNEQFF.

The chain has TRBV6-5 and TRBJ1-2; no reliable D call. Trimming pared 6 bases from V and 4 bases from J, leaving 15 bases between. Germline loops: CDR1 MNHEY, CDR2 SVGAGI. There are 14 residues in the CDR3. Written as DNA, the CDR3 is TGTGCCAGCAGGAGGGCAGAGTTCTCCTATGGCTACACCTTC. It translates to CASRRAEFSYGYTF.

The genes are TRBV7-2 and TRBJ2-3; 12 bases line up with TRBD2. The CDR3 runs 19 residues. Per the germline V gene, CDR1 is SGHTA and CDR2 is FQGNSA. The ends lost 5 bases at V and 0 bases at J; junction bases unmatched: 12. CDR3 sequence: CASSAPSTSGGPSTDTQYF. The CDR3 coding sequence is TGTGCCAGCAGCGCCCCTTCCACTAGCGGGGGGCCGAGCACAGATACGCAGTATTTT.

V gene TRBV28 combines with J gene TRBJ2-3; TRBD2 might be the D (6 bases). The length of the CDR3 is 15 residues. Trimming shortened V by 5 bases and J by 3 bases, and 15 bases separated the two germline ends. Germline assignment: CDR1 MDHEN and CDR2 SYDVKM. CDR3 sequence (DNA): TGTGCCAGCAGTCATACGGGGGTAAAAACAGATACGCAGTATTTT. This codes for CASSHTGVKTDTQYF.

The chain employs TRBV6-1 and TRBJ1-3; maybe TRBD1 (5 bases). The CDR3 extends over 15 amino acids. The V end was cut by 5 bases, the J end by 0 bases, with 11 bases between. Germline assignment: CDR1 MNHNS and CDR2 SASEGT. CDR3 loop: CASSSTGTSGNTIYF. Written as DNA, the CDR3 is TGTGCCAGCAGTTCAACAGGCACCTCTGGAAACACCATATATTTT.

The gene calls are TRBV6-5 and TRBJ2-7; the D gene is possibly TRBD2 (6 bases). Trimming pared 6 bases from V and 6 bases from J, leaving 12 bases between. The CDR3 spans 12 residues. Germline loops: CDR1 MNHEY, CDR2 SVGAGI. The CDR3 loop reads CASRLTAGEQYF. CDR3 bases: TGTGCCAGCAGACTGACAGCGGGCGAGCAGTACTTC.

The genes are TRBV27 and TRBJ2-7; D not resolved. V was pared by 6 bases and J by 0 bases, with 18 bases between. CDR3 length equals 16 residues. The germline gives CDR1 MNHEY, CDR2 SMNVEV (reference sequence). The CDR3 loop is CASRSPTAVSSYEQYF. In DNA, the CDR3 is TGTGCCAGCAGATCCCCAACCGCAGTATCCTCCTACGAGCAGTACTTC.

V and J are TRBV18 and TRBJ2-5, with 8 bases matching TRBD2. There are 14 residues in the CDR3. V was clipped by 3 bases and J by 4 bases; unmatched bases: 4. Germline V CDR1 and CDR2: KGHSH, LQKENI. DNA for the CDR3: TGTGCCAGCTCACCCAGCGGGGGATTAGAGACCCAGTACTTC. Translating gives CASSPSGGLETQYF.